The next 9 T cell receptor beta chains were all read from a single sample in a study of cytomegalovirus exposure and HLA in healthy donors. The PCR made use of 60 Vbeta and 13 Jbeta primers. The protocol was immunoSEQ multiplex PCR, while the TCRdb copy is restricted to in-frame clones and leaves out a portion. The sample shows 100,000 to 150,000 clones, approximately 79% of them seen only once. The material sequenced was PBMCs. Receptors originate from a man in his fifties or sixties in good health and CMV-seropositive.

The chain recombines TRBV5-1 with TRBJ2-7, with a tentative D call TRBD1 (6 bases). This CDR3 spans 18 amino acids. The V end lost 0 bases, the J end lost 5 bases, and 24 bases lay between the germline ends. Germline V gives CDR1 SGHRS, CDR2 YFSETQ. DNA for the CDR3: TGCGCCAGCAGCTTGGTGAGGTGGGCAGGGGAGATTGTCGACGAGCAGTACTTC. Amino acid sequence: CASSLVRWAGEIVDEQYF.

This clone was found a few times. The chain uses TRBV6-5 and TRBJ1-4; 8 nucleotides align to TRBD1. The V and J ends lost 6 bases and 9 bases, in that order; junction bases with no gene match: 12. Germline CDR1 and CDR2: MNHEY and SVGAGI. There are 15 residues in the CDR3. The CDR3: CASSLNRGFMKKLFF. In DNA, the CDR3 is TGTGCCAGCAGCCTGAACAGGGGGTTTATGAAAAAACTGTTTTTT.

The rearrangement links TRBV13 to TRBJ1-2; 7 nucleotides match TRBD1. Germline V gene lookup returns CDR1 PRHDT and CDR2 FYEKMQ (reference sequence). The CDR3 is 16 residues long. V lost 5 bases, J lost 0 bases, and 9 bases stayed unmatched. The CDR3 DNA follows: TGTGCCAGCAGCCCAGGGCCGGGACAGCCTAACTATGGCTACACCTTC. Translation gives CASSPGPGQPNYGYTF.

The sample holds a few counts of this clone. The V gene is TRBV5-1, the J gene TRBJ2-7, with TRBD2 identical over 8 bases. The germline gives CDR1 SGHRS, CDR2 YFSETQ. The CDR3 is 16 residues long. V was clipped by 4 bases and J by 0 bases; unmatched bases: 9. CDR3 DNA: TGCGCCAGCAGCACGCCTTCGGGACTAGTCTCCTACGAGCAGTACTTC. Translation: CASSTPSGLVSYEQYF.

The chain has TRBV2 and TRBJ1-1; TRBD1 agrees at 9 bases. The CDR3 extends over 12 amino acids. CDR1 and CDR2 (germline): SNHLY, FYNNEI. V shed 4 bases, J shed 6 bases, and the junction held 0 bases outside the gene matches. DNA for the CDR3: TGTGCCAGCAGTGGGGACAGGGCTGAAGCTTTCTTT. Amino acids: CASSGDRAEAFF.

J is TRBJ2-7 and V is TRBV14; 10 bases fit TRBD1. The length of the CDR3 is 17 residues. The germline V gene encodes CDR1 SGHDN and CDR2 FVKESK. The ends lost 5 bases at V and 0 bases at J; junction bases unmatched: 10. CDR3 nucleotide sequence: TGTGCCAGCAGCTTCGGACAGGGGGGGGTTAGCTCCTACGAGCAGTACTTC. Its translation is CASSFGQGGVSSYEQYF.

This sequence joins TRBV5-6 and TRBJ1-5; 7 bases match TRBD1. Germline assignment: CDR1 SGHDT and CDR2 YYEEEE. The CDR3 runs 14 residues. After removal of 6 bases from V and 3 bases from J, the junction contained 6 bases not matched to a gene. CDR3 region: CASTLTGNNQPQHF. CDR3 sequence (DNA): TGTGCCAGCACCCTGACAGGGAACAATCAGCCCCAGCATTTT. The full variable domain, rest sourced from reference TRBV5-6 and TRBJ1-5, is DAGVTQSPTHLIKTRGQQVTLRCSPKSGHDTVSWYQQALGQGPQFIFQYYEEEERQRGNFPDRFSGHQFPNYSSELNVNALLLGDSALYLCASTLTGNNQPQHFGDGTRLSIL.

The chain recombines TRBV6-1 with TRBJ2-7; 9 bases are a match to TRBD1. From germline, CDR1 is MNHNS and CDR2 SASEGT. The CDR3 length is 12 residues. Trimming removed 9 bases from V and 5 bases from J; junction bases left unmatched: 5. CDR3 protein: CASRDRVNEQYF. The CDR3 DNA reads TGTGCCAGTCGGGACAGGGTTAACGAGCAGTACTTC.

The chain combines TRBV27 with TRBJ1-5; no clear D gene. CDR1 MNHEY and CDR2 SMNVEV come from the germline V gene (reference sequence). The CDR3 runs to 15 residues. Trimming removed 2 bases from V and 0 bases from J, with 8 bases in between. The CDR3 spells CASSLDAYSNQPQHF. CDR3 nucleotide sequence: TGTGCCAGCAGTTTAGATGCCTATAGCAATCAGCCCCAGCATTTT.